This passage covers 21 T cell receptor beta chains from one sample sequenced in a study of blood T cells in healthy people across ages. Together with a sample-barcoded 5' primer, a J-beta primer mix was included in a second PCR lasting 7 to 11 cycles. TCRdb ran MiXCR on the 5' RACE reads and lists one entry per CDR3 protein. The sample yields 1.5 million to 2 million distinct CDR3 sequences, around 42% seen once. The material sequenced was blood. The receptors were gathered from a human donor in good health.

The chain has TRBV11-3 and TRBJ2-3, with D perhaps matching TRBD2 (6 bases). V was cut by 7 bases and J by 9 bases, with 17 bases left in between. The CDR3 extends over 13 amino acids. CDR1 and CDR2 from the germline V gene are SGHNT and YENEEA. The CDR3 is CASTPTPAGTQYF. For the CDR3, the DNA is TGTGCCAGCACTCCAACCCCGGCGGGGACGCAGTATTTT.

On this clonotype itself: One end of the junction varies from germline; a read error may be responsible. The V and J genes are TRBV6-5 and TRBJ1-2; possible D gene TRBD1, 6 bases. Germline V lookup: CDR1 MNHEY, CDR2 SVGAGI. CDR3 size: 13 residues. The CDR3 loop reads CASAIKQGFGFTF. In nucleotides, the CDR3 is TGTGCCAGCGCAATTAAACAGGGCTTTGGCTTCACCTTC.

The chain links TRBV4-2 to TRBJ1-2; TRBD1 agrees at 8 bases. J was trimmed by 2 bases and V by 5 bases; bases with no gene match: 7. Per the germline V gene, CDR1 is LGHNA and CDR2 is YNFKEQ. CDR3 length: 15 residues. Here the CDR3 reads CASSGTDRANYGYTF. CDR3 nucleotide sequence: TGTGCCAGCAGCGGCACGGACAGGGCCAACTATGGCTACACCTTC.

This clonotype showed up just a few times. The chain uses TRBV20-1 and TRBJ2-1; possibly TRBD1 or TRBD2 for D (6 bases each). Looked up from germline, CDR1 is DFQATT and CDR2 is SNEGSKA (reference sequence). The CDR3 is made up of 14 amino acids. Deletions cut 6 bases from V and 6 bases from J, with 18 bases between. This CDR3 reads CSADGGGASNEQFF. CDR3 in DNA: TGCAGTGCGGACGGGGGCGGGGCGTCCAATGAGCAGTTCTTC.

The rearrangement joins TRBV20-1 to TRBJ2-3; weak D call: TRBD2 (6 bases). Germline V gene lookup returns CDR1 DFQATT and CDR2 SNEGSKA (reference sequence). The CDR3 runs to 14 residues. V dropped 6 bases and J dropped 4 bases, with 17 bases sitting between them. CDR3 DNA: TGCAGTGCAGCTCCGGGACTCCAGTCAGATACGCAGTATTTT. Translating it yields CSAAPGLQSDTQYF.

The CDR3 sequence is CASSFRSPDEQYF. CDR3 nucleotide sequence: TGTGCCAGCAGCTTTCGGTCCCCCGACGAGCAGTACTTC. This chain uses TRBV7-6 with TRBJ2-5; no clear D. With the DNA end fitting TRBJ2-7 better, the J assignment may be wrong. The CDR3 covers 13 residues. CDR1 and CDR2 (germline): SGHVS, FNYEAQ.

The chain carries TRBV7-2 and TRBJ2-3; TRBD2 might be the D (6 bases). Trimming pared 5 bases from V and 2 bases from J, leaving 14 bases between. This CDR3 is built from 15 residues. Germline values: CDR1 SGHTA, CDR2 FQGNSA. The CDR3 is CASSRGAAYTDTQYF. DNA for the CDR3: TGTGCCAGCAGCCGCGGGGCCGCTTACACAGATACGCAGTATTTT. Full variable domain (outside the CDR3, taken from reference TRBV7-2 and TRBJ2-3): GAGVSQSPSNKVTEKGKDVELRCDPISGHTALYWYRQSLGQGLEFLIYFQGNSAPDKSGLPSDRFSAERTGGSVSTLTIQRTQQEDSAVYLCASSRGAAYTDTQYFGPGTRLTVL.

This sequence joins TRBV7-2 and TRBJ2-1; the D call may be TRBD1 or TRBD2 (5 bases each). The germline V and J ends were trimmed by 6 bases and 4 bases, with 22 bases remaining between them. The CDR3 loop spans 17 amino acids. Germline V gene sequence: CDR1 SGHTA, CDR2 FQGNSA. This chain's CDR3 is CASRVYPGPRSYNEQFF. In nucleotides, the CDR3 is TGTGCCAGCAGGGTCTATCCGGGACCCAGATCATACAATGAGCAGTTCTTC. Full variable domain (remainder filled in from reference TRBV7-2 and TRBJ2-1): GAGVSQSPSNKVTEKGKDVELRCDPISGHTALYWYRQSLGQGLEFLIYFQGNSAPDKSGLPSDRFSAERTGGSVSTLTIQRTQQEDSAVYLCASRVYPGPRSYNEQFFGPGTRLTVL.

This clonotype was found a few times. The gene calls are TRBV20-1 and TRBJ2-1, with TRBD1 matching 10 bases. CDR3 length: 16 residues. The germline V gene has CDR1 DFQATT and CDR2 SNEGSKA (reference sequence). J gave up 4 bases and V 1 base, and 7 bases lay outside the gene matches. CDR3 DNA sequence: TGCAGTGCTAGAGGGGATAGGACAGGGGGATACAATGAGCAGTTCTTC. As protein: CSARGDRTGGYNEQFF.

The chain uses TRBV2 and TRBJ2-1; the match to TRBD2 covers 10 bases. Germline CDR1 is SNHLY and CDR2 is FYNNEI. The CDR3 runs to 15 residues. V lost 8 bases and J lost 4; bases outside the gene matches: 8. CDR3 in amino acids: CASFPSGGLYNEQFF. The CDR3 nucleotides are TGTGCCAGCTTCCCTAGCGGGGGCCTTTACAATGAGCAGTTCTTC.

J is TRBJ2-7 and V is TRBV5-1; D possibly matches TRBD1 or TRBD2 (6 bases each). With 3 bases removed from V and 3 bases from J, the gap between germline ends came to 13 bases. The CDR3 is 14 residues long. Per the germline V gene, CDR1 is SGHRS and CDR2 is YFSETQ. CDR3 nucleotide sequence: TGCGCCAGCAGCTCACAGGGACTGGGCTACGAGCAGTACTTC. As protein: CASSSQGLGYEQYF. Combining the CDR3 with reference TRBV5-1 and TRBJ2-7 gives the whole variable domain KAGVTQTPRYLIKTRGQQVTLSCSPISGHRSVSWYQQTPGQGLQFLFEYFSETQRNKGNFPGRFSGRQFSNSRSEMNVSTLELGDSALYLCASSSQGLGYEQYFGPGTRLTVT.

This sequence joins TRBV7-3 and TRBJ1-2; D uncertain. The CDR3 sequence is 14 residues long. The germline V gene encodes CDR1 SGHTA and CDR2 FQGTGA. Between the trimmed V and J ends, which lost 8 bases and 2 bases, there was a span of 15 bases. CDR3 DNA: TGTGCCAGCGGGCCAGGACCGGCGAACTATGGCTACACCTTC. It specifies CASGPGPANYGYTF.

The V call is TRBV4-3, the J call TRBJ1-1; no reliable D call. Deletions cut 2 bases from V and 0 bases from J, with 10 bases between. Looked up from germline, CDR1 is LGHNA and CDR2 is YSLEER. The CDR3 has 15 residues. CDR3 coding DNA: TGCGCCAGCAGCCAATCAGCAGTTATGAACACTGAAGCTTTCTTT. Translating it yields CASSQSAVMNTEAFF.

The J gene is TRBJ2-1, the V gene TRBV4-3, with D perhaps matching TRBD1 (6 bases). This CDR3 is built from 18 residues. V lost 4 bases and J 2 bases, leaving 21 bases between the germline ends. The germline CDR1 and CDR2 sequences are LGHNA and YSLEER. Here the CDR3 reads CASSLEAVQGKTYNEQFF. CDR3 bases: TGCGCCAGCAGCCTCGAGGCCGTGCAGGGGAAAACCTACAATGAGCAGTTCTTC.

V usage is TRBV6-1 and J usage is TRBJ1-2, with unresolved D. CDR3 length: 15 residues. The germline CDR1 and CDR2 sequences are MNHNS and SASEGT. V was trimmed by 2 bases and J by 6 bases, leaving 16 bases between them. CDR3 nucleotides: TGTGCCAGCAGTGAAATGGATTGGCATTTAAATGGCTACACCTTC. Translating it yields CASSEMDWHLNGYTF.

V and J are TRBV2 and TRBJ1-5, with no clear D. The CDR3 is 12 amino acids. V was cut by 6 bases and J by 5 bases, with 8 bases left in between. The germline V gene has CDR1 SNHLY and CDR2 FYNNEI. Here the CDR3 reads CASSDDYQPQHF. DNA of the CDR3: TGTGCCAGCAGCGACGACTATCAGCCCCAGCATTTT.

This clonotype was seen many times. The DNA of the CDR3 is TGTGCCAGCAGCTTAGGCAGGGGTACGAATTCACCCCTCCACTTT. It yields the protein CASSLGRGTNSPLHF. The genes are TRBV7-2 and TRBJ1-6, with D maybe TRBD1 (6 bases). V lost 1 base and J 7 bases, leaving 11 bases between the germline ends. The germline CDR1 and CDR2 sequences are SGHTA and FQGNSA. The CDR3 runs 15 residues.

This rearrangement joins TRBV20-1 to TRBJ2-7; 12 bases align to TRBD1. The germline V gene encodes CDR1 DFQATT and CDR2 SNEGSKA (reference sequence). Trimming removed 0 bases from V and 1 base from J; junction bases left unmatched: 7. The CDR3 has 17 amino acids. The CDR3 nucleotides read TGCAGTGCTAGAGATCCGGGACAGGGGGCGCGGTCCTACGAGCAGTACTTC. As protein: CSARDPGQGARSYEQYF.

The rearrangement links TRBV6-2 or TRBV6-3 to TRBJ2-5; TRBD1 matches 7 bases. CDR1 and CDR2 from the germline V gene are MNHEY and SVGEGT. This CDR3 has 15 amino acids. The J segment lost 4 bases and the V segment lost 0 bases, leaving 5 bases of the junction unmatched. CDR3 in amino acids: CASSYSGQPRETQYF. In nucleotides, the CDR3 is TGTGCCAGCAGTTACTCGGGACAGCCCAGAGAGACCCAGTACTTC.

With respect to this clonotype: The DNA is left out, because the CDR3 cannot be placed on it with certainty; the CDR3 is given as TCRdb lists it. The J gene is TRBJ1-2, the V gene TRBV5-6; TRBD1, as called in the table, went unchecked against the DNA. The CDR3 spans 14 amino acids, including both terminal residues. Germline-derived CDR1 and CDR2 are SGHDT and YYEEEE. The CDR3 reads CASSSDSTSGGYTF.

The chain couples TRBV5-1 to TRBJ1-2; the D is unclear. CDR1 SGHRS and CDR2 YFSETQ come from the germline V gene. The V end was cut by 4 bases, the J end by 2 bases, with 12 bases between. This CDR3 spans 14 amino acids. In DNA form, the CDR3 reads TGCGCCAGCAGCCCTATGACGGGGAACTATGGCTACACCTTC. This sequence encodes CASSPMTGNYGYTF.